This TCR beta chain was observed in a study of blood T cell repertoires in COVID-19. Per germline, CDR1 LNHNV and CDR2 YYDKDF (reference sequence). The CDR3 is made up of 16 amino acids. V dropped 0 bases and J dropped 5 bases, with 16 bases sitting between them. Libraries were prepared by immunoSEQ multiplex PCR; TCRdb keeps only in-frame clonotypes and omits some of them. The sample includes tens of thousands of clones, 89% of them seen just once. Sequenced input: peripheral blood. The receptor's source is a man between 45 and 60 years old with acute or convalescent COVID-19. The V and J genes are TRBV15 and TRBJ2-5; D is undetermined. Written as DNA, the CDR3 is TGTGCCACCAGCAGAGATTCAACTATGGGTCGGGAGACCCAGTACTTC. Its protein is CATSRDSTMGRETQYF.